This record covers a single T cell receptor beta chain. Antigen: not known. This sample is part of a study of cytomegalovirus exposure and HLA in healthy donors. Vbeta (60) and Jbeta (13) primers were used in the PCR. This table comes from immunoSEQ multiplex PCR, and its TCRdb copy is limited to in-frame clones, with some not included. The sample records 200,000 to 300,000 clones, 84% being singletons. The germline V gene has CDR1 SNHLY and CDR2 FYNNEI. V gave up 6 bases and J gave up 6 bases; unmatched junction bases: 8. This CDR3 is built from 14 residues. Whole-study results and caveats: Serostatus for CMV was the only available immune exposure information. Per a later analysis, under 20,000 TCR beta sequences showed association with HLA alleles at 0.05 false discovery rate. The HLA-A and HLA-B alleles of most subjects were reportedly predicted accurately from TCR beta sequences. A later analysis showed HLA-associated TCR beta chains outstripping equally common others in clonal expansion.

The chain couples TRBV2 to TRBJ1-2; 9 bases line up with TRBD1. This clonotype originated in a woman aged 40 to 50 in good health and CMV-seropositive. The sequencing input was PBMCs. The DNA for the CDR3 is TGTGCCAGCAGCGGTACAGGGGGCTTGGATGGCTACACCTTC. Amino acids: CASSGTGGLDGYTF.